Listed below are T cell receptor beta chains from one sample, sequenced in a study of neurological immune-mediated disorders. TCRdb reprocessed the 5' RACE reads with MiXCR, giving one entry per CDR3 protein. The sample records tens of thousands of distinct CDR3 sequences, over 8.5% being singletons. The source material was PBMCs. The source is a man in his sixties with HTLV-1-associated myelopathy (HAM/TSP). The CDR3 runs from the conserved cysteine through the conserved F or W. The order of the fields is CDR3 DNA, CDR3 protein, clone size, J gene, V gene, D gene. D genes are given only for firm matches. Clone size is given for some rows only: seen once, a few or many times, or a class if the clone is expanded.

CDR3nt: TGCGCCAGCAGCTTGCCAACTAGCGGAAGATACAATGAGCAGTTCTTC; CDR3aa: CASSLPTSGRYNEQFF; abundance: many; j_gene: TRBJ2-1; v_gene: TRBV5-1; d_gene: TRBD2
CDR3nt: -; CDR3aa: CASSFYICSARHPGRVTGELFF; abundance: -; j_gene: TRBJ2-2; v_gene: TRBV7-2; d_gene: -
CDR3nt: TGCAGTGCTAGAGAAGGGACCGATTATGGCTACACCTTC; CDR3aa: CSAREGTDYGYTF; abundance: few; j_gene: TRBJ1-2; v_gene: TRBV20-1; d_gene: -
CDR3nt: TGTGCCAGCAGCCTCGACAGGGGGCTGGTCGGGGAGCTGTTTTTT; CDR3aa: CASSLDRGLVGELFF; abundance: many; j_gene: TRBJ2-2; v_gene: TRBV5-6; d_gene: TRBD1
CDR3nt: TGTGCCAGCAGTGAAGGACTCCAAACTGACTATGGCTACACCTTC; CDR3aa: CASSEGLQTDYGYTF; abundance: many; j_gene: TRBJ1-2; v_gene: TRBV6-1; d_gene: -
CDR3nt: TGTGCCAGCAGCTGGGGGGCCAGAGTGAAGACCCAGTACTTC; CDR3aa: CASSWGARVKTQYF; abundance: many; j_gene: TRBJ2-5; v_gene: TRBV12-3/TRBV12-4; d_gene: -
CDR3nt: TGTGCCAGCAGCAAGGCGCAGTGCTATGGCTACACCTTC; CDR3aa: CASSKAQCYGYTF; abundance: few; j_gene: TRBJ1-2; v_gene: TRBV21-1; d_gene: -
CDR3nt: TGTGCCAGCAGCTTGCAGGGGGTGAGGACTGAAGCTTTCTTT; CDR3aa: CASSLQGVRTEAFF; abundance: many; j_gene: TRBJ1-1; v_gene: TRBV7-9; d_gene: TRBD1
CDR3nt: TGTGCCAGCAGTTACAACCAGGGGGGAACTGAAGCTTTCTTT; CDR3aa: CASSYNQGGTEAFF; abundance: many; j_gene: TRBJ1-1; v_gene: TRBV6-5; d_gene: TRBD1
CDR3nt: TGTGCCATCCGGGGGCAGGGGGACACCGGGGAGCTGTTTTTT; CDR3aa: CAIRGQGDTGELFF; abundance: many; j_gene: TRBJ2-2; v_gene: TRBV25-1; d_gene: -
CDR3nt: TGTGCCAGCAGTCCATCAGGGCTGAGCAATCAGCCCCAGCATTTT; CDR3aa: CASSPSGLSNQPQHF; abundance: many; j_gene: TRBJ1-5; v_gene: TRBV12-3/TRBV12-4; d_gene: -
CDR3nt: TGTGCCAGCAGCTTGGAGGCGGGGGGGGCAGATACGCAGTATTTT; CDR3aa: CASSLEAGGADTQYF; abundance: many; j_gene: TRBJ2-3; v_gene: TRBV5-6; d_gene: TRBD2
CDR3nt: TGTGCCAGCAGCTCACAGGGCGCCGAGACCCAGTACTTC; CDR3aa: CASSSQGAETQYF; abundance: many; j_gene: TRBJ2-5; v_gene: TRBV13; d_gene: -
CDR3nt: TGTGCCAGCAGTCGATTGGGGGTTGACACTGAAGCTTTCTTT; CDR3aa: CASSRLGVDTEAFF; abundance: many; j_gene: TRBJ1-1; v_gene: TRBV6-5; d_gene: -
CDR3nt: TGCGCCAGCAGCCAAGCGGGACCGGGCTCCACGGCGGGCGGGGAGCTGTTTTTT; CDR3aa: CASSQAGPGSTAGGELFF; abundance: -; j_gene: TRBJ2-2; v_gene: TRBV4-1; d_gene: -
CDR3nt: TGCAGTGCTAGTATGGGCGGGAGGGCGAAAAACATTCAGTACTTC; CDR3aa: CSASMGGRAKNIQYF; abundance: many; j_gene: TRBJ2-4; v_gene: TRBV20-1; d_gene: TRBD2
CDR3nt: TGTGCCAGCAGTCGATCCGGGACTCCCTACGAGCAGTACTTC; CDR3aa: CASSRSGTPYEQYF; abundance: many; j_gene: TRBJ2-7; v_gene: TRBV6-2/TRBV6-3; d_gene: -
CDR3nt: TGTGCCAGCAGCTCTCCGGGACTACCATACGAGCAGTACTTC; CDR3aa: CASSSPGLPYEQYF; abundance: many; j_gene: TRBJ2-7; v_gene: TRBV7-2; d_gene: TRBD2
CDR3nt: TGCGCCAGCAGCTCCAGCGGGAGGAACACCGGGGAGCTGTTTTTT; CDR3aa: CASSSSGRNTGELFF; abundance: many; j_gene: TRBJ2-2; v_gene: TRBV5-1; d_gene: TRBD2
CDR3nt: TGCAGCGTCATAACAGGGAGCGGGAAACTGTTTTTT; CDR3aa: CSVITGSGKLFF; abundance: many; j_gene: TRBJ1-4; v_gene: TRBV29-1; d_gene: -
CDR3nt: TGTGCCATCAGTGAGGGCCAAGAGACCCAGTACTTC; CDR3aa: CAISEGQETQYF; abundance: many; j_gene: TRBJ2-5; v_gene: TRBV10-3; d_gene: -
CDR3nt: TGTGCCAGTAGCCCAAACCCGCCAGGGCTTGGGACCGGGGAGCTGTTTTTT; CDR3aa: CASSPNPPGLGTGELFF; abundance: many; j_gene: TRBJ2-2; v_gene: TRBV19; d_gene: -
CDR3nt: TGTGCCAGCAGCATCGCCCGAGTCACTTCACCCCTCCACTTT; CDR3aa: CASSIARVTSPLHF; abundance: many; j_gene: TRBJ1-6; v_gene: TRBV12-3/TRBV12-4; d_gene: -
CDR3nt: TGCAGTGCTATTAAGGATGGACAGTACACTGAAGCTTTCTTT; CDR3aa: CSAIKDGQYTEAFF; abundance: many; j_gene: TRBJ1-1; v_gene: TRBV20-1; d_gene: -
CDR3nt: TGTGCCAGCAGCGGGACTAGGCACAATGAGCAGTTCTTC; CDR3aa: CASSGTRHNEQFF; abundance: many; j_gene: TRBJ2-1; v_gene: TRBV9; d_gene: TRBD2
CDR3nt: TGTGCCAGCAGCCACGTAGCGGGAGGCGCCTCTGGGGCCAACGTCCTGACTTTC; CDR3aa: CASSHVAGGASGANVLTF; abundance: many; j_gene: TRBJ2-6; v_gene: TRBV3-1; d_gene: TRBD2
CDR3nt: TGCGCCAGCAGCGATCTCGACAGGGGAAACATTCAGTACTTC; CDR3aa: CASSDLDRGNIQYF; abundance: many; j_gene: TRBJ2-4; v_gene: TRBV5-1; d_gene: TRBD1
CDR3nt: TGCGCCAGCAGCCTAAGCAGGGAAGAGACCCAGTACTTC; CDR3aa: CASSLSREETQYF; abundance: many; j_gene: TRBJ2-5; v_gene: TRBV5-1; d_gene: -
CDR3nt: TGTGCCAGCAGCAAAGTCGAAGGGGGGAGGGGTTCCTTGGCCTACGAGCAGTACTTC; CDR3aa: CASSKVEGGRGSLAYEQYF; abundance: many; j_gene: TRBJ2-7; v_gene: TRBV21-1; d_gene: -
CDR3nt: TGTGCCAGCAGTACATCTCCCCTGGCAGGCTACGAGCAGTACTTC; CDR3aa: CASSTSPLAGYEQYF; abundance: many; j_gene: TRBJ2-7; v_gene: TRBV6-2/TRBV6-3; d_gene: -
CDR3nt: TGCAGTGCTACTAGGACCCACTGGGGCCACACTGAAGCTTTCTTT; CDR3aa: CSATRTHWGHTEAFF; abundance: many; j_gene: TRBJ1-1; v_gene: TRBV20-1; d_gene: -
CDR3nt: TGCGCCAGCAGCTTGGACCCCCAGGGGCAGGGGAGCACAGATACGCAGTATTTT; CDR3aa: CASSLDPQGQGSTDTQYF; abundance: many; j_gene: TRBJ2-3; v_gene: TRBV5-1; d_gene: -
CDR3nt: TGCATAGCACGGGAGAACACTGAAGCTTTCTTT; CDR3aa: CIARENTEAFF; abundance: medium-sized; j_gene: TRBJ1-1; v_gene: TRBV20-1; d_gene: -
CDR3nt: TGCGCCAGCAGCTTGGTTCTCCCTTACGCTGGGGGGCCGTCCTACGAGCAGTACTTC; CDR3aa: CASSLVLPYAGGPSYEQYF; abundance: many; j_gene: TRBJ2-7; v_gene: TRBV5-1; d_gene: -
CDR3nt: TGTGCCAGCAGCCAGGACGGGATCTACGAGCAGTACTTC; CDR3aa: CASSQDGIYEQYF; abundance: many; j_gene: TRBJ2-7; v_gene: TRBV12-3/TRBV12-4; d_gene: -
CDR3nt: TGTGCCAGCAGCCGACTCGAGCGGGGAGCTTTCTTT; CDR3aa: CASSRLERGAFF; abundance: many; j_gene: TRBJ1-1; v_gene: TRBV6-6; d_gene: -
CDR3nt: TGTGCCAGCAGCTTGTCCACTACGACGAACACCGGGGAGCTGTTTTTT; CDR3aa: CASSLSTTTNTGELFF; abundance: many; j_gene: TRBJ2-2; v_gene: TRBV5-5; d_gene: -
CDR3nt: TGCGCCAGCAGCAGTACAGGGTTCGCAGATACGCAGTATTTT; CDR3aa: CASSSTGFADTQYF; abundance: many; j_gene: TRBJ2-3; v_gene: TRBV5-1; d_gene: -
CDR3nt: TGTGCCATCAGTGAGACGGATCCGAGGGCCCAGTACTTC; CDR3aa: CAISETDPRAQYF; abundance: many; j_gene: TRBJ2-5; v_gene: TRBV10-3; d_gene: -
CDR3nt: TGTGCCAGCAGATCGGGCGGGAGCTCCTACGAGCAGTACTTC; CDR3aa: CASRSGGSSYEQYF; abundance: many; j_gene: TRBJ2-7; v_gene: TRBV5-5; d_gene: TRBD2
CDR3nt: TGTGCCAGCAGTTTTAAAGGGACAGGGGGCTTGCCTGGAAACACCATATATTTT; CDR3aa: CASSFKGTGGLPGNTIYF; abundance: many; j_gene: TRBJ1-3; v_gene: TRBV12-3/TRBV12-4; d_gene: TRBD1